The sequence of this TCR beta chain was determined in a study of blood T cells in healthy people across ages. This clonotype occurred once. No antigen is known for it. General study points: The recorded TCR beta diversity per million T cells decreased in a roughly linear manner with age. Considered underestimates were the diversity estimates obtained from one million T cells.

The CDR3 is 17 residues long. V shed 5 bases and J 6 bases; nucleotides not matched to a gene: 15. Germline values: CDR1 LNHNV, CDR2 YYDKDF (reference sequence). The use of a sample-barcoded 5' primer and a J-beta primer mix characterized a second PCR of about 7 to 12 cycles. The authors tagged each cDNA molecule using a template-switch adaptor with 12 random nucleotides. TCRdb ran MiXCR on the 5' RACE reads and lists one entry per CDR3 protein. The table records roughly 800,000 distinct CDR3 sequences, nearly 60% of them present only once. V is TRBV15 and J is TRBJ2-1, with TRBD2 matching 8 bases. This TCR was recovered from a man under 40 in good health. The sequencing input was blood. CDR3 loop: CATSRKREKYTSNEQFF. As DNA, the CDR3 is TGTGCCACCAGCCGAAAGCGGGAGAAATATACAAGCAATGAGCAGTTCTTC.